The present TCR beta chain was sequenced within a study of technical replicates of blood from a handful of donors. Clones were read by immunoSEQ multiplex PCR, and TCRdb kept only the in-frame ones, dropping some. The sample lists some 64,000 clones; around 97% were seen once. V lost 6 bases and J lost 0, with 14 bases in between. The CDR3 is 16 amino acids. Germline V lookup: CDR1 MDHEN, CDR2 SYDVKM. Sequenced material: T cells isolated from PBMCs. The chain couples TRBV28 to TRBJ1-4, with a possible D match to TRBD1 (5 bases). This clonotype was obtained from a human donor in good health. CDR3: CASRSRGSATNEKLFF. The CDR3, as DNA: TGTGCCAGCAGGTCCCGGGGGTCAGCAACTAATGAAAAACTGTTTTTT.